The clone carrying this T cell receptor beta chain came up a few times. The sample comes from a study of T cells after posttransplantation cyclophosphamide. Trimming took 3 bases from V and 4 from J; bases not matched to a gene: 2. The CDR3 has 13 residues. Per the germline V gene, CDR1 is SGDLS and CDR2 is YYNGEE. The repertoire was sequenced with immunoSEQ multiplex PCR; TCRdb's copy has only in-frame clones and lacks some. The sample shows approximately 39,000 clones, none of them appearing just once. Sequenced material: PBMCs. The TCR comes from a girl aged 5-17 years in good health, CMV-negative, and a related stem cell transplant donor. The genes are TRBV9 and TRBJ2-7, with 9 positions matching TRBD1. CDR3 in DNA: TGTGCCAGCAGCGCCGGGACAGGGTACGAGCAGTACTTC. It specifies CASSAGTGYEQYF.